The present TCR beta chain was sequenced within a study of early T cells in non-severe SARS-CoV-2 infection. This clonotype was counted many times. TCRdb ran MiXCR on the 5' RACE reads and lists one entry per CDR3 protein. The sample has 20,000 to 25,000 distinct CDR3 sequences, roughly 4.8% seen once. The germline V gene encodes CDR1 MGHRA and CDR2 YSYEKL. The CDR3 has 18 residues. Trimming took off 0 bases at V and 1 base at J, with 17 bases between the two ends. The sequenced sample was whole blood. The sequence was collected from an adult who was a healthcare worker with PCR-confirmed SARS-CoV-2 infection or an uninfected control (not recorded which). This chain uses TRBV4-1 with TRBJ2-3; no definite D call. The chain's CDR3 is CASSQEGLRFVGTDTQYF. CDR3 DNA: TGCGCCAGCAGCCAAGAAGGGTTGAGGTTTGTGGGCACAGATACGCAGTATTTT.